The next 12 T cell receptor beta chains were all read from a single sample in a study of blood T cell repertoires in COVID-19. The table came from immunoSEQ multiplex PCR; TCRdb's copy has only in-frame clones and leaves some out. The sample shows 450,000 to 500,000 clones, roughly 85% of them seen only once. Sequences were obtained from peripheral blood. The receptors originated from a human donor in a cohort sampled during active COVID-19.

The table lists this clone with a count of one. The rearrangement joins TRBV5-4 to TRBJ2-5, with 9 bases identical to TRBD1. The CDR3 runs to 14 residues. The V segment lost 4 bases and the J segment 4 bases; nucleotides outside the gene matches: 5. Germline-derived CDR1 and CDR2 are SGHNT and YYREEE (reference sequence). CDR3 DNA sequence: TGTGCCAGCAGCGGACAGGGGCGGGGAGAGACCCAGTACTTC. Amino acids: CASSGQGRGETQYF.

The V call is TRBV5-1, the J call TRBJ1-2; D unclear. Germline-derived CDR1 and CDR2 are SGHRS and YFSETQ. The CDR3 is made up of 17 amino acids. V gave up 0 bases and J gave up 3 bases, with 18 bases separating them. CDR3 in DNA: TGCGCCAGCAGCTTGGCGGATCCCGGGGTGGCCGACTATGGCTACACCTTC. Its translation: CASSLADPGVADYGYTF. The full variable domain, with the rest looked up from reference TRBV5-1 and TRBJ1-2, is KAGVTQTPRYLIKTRGQQVTLSCSPISGHRSVSWYQQTPGQGLQFLFEYFSETQRNKGNFPGRFSGRQFSNSRSEMNVSTLELGDSALYLCASSLADPGVADYGYTFGSGTRLTVV.

The chain links TRBV4-2 to TRBJ2-7, with TRBD1 as a possible D gene (5 bases). The CDR3 has 14 residues. V lost 4 bases, J lost 2 bases, and 12 bases lay in between. Looked up from germline, CDR1 is LGHNA and CDR2 is YNFKEQ. DNA of the CDR3: TGTGCCAGCAGCCCAGACAGTTTCACCTACGAGCAGTACTTC. Translation: CASSPDSFTYEQYF.

The chain recombines TRBV9 with TRBJ2-3; possible D gene TRBD2, 5 bases. The germline V gene has CDR1 SGDLS and CDR2 YYNGEE. Trimming stripped 3 bases from V and 3 bases from J, with 17 bases between. The CDR3 is 16 amino acids. DNA for the CDR3: TGTGCCAGCAGCGCCCTAGTACGGGGAGCGACAGATACGCAGTATTTT. Its translation: CASSALVRGATDTQYF.

The V gene is TRBV15, the J gene TRBJ1-2; D is uncertain. The CDR3 has 13 residues. Germline CDR1 is LNHNV and CDR2 is YYDKDF (reference sequence). The V end was cut by 0 bases, the J end by 4 bases, with 6 bases between. The CDR3 coding sequence is TGTGCCACCAGCAGAGATGGCAGCTATGGCTACACCTTC. Translation gives CATSRDGSYGYTF.

V gene TRBV5-4 combines with J gene TRBJ2-1; 14 bases fit TRBD2. The CDR3 consists of 15 residues. CDR1 is SGHNT, CDR2 YYREEE, per germline (reference sequence). The V and J ends lost 4 bases and 5 bases, in that order; junction bases with no gene match: 2. The CDR3: CASSRTSGRHNEQFF. CDR3 sequence (DNA): TGTGCCAGCAGCCGGACTAGCGGGAGGCACAATGAGCAGTTCTTC.

V gene TRBV19 combines with J gene TRBJ1-4; 9 bases fit TRBD1. The CDR3 totals 15 residues. The V segment lost 4 bases and the J segment 3 bases; nucleotides outside the gene matches: 3. Looked up from germline, CDR1 is LNHDA and CDR2 is SQIVND (reference sequence). CDR3 loop: CASSTGQGSNEKLFF. CDR3 DNA: TGTGCCAGTAGTACCGGACAGGGGTCTAATGAAAAACTGTTTTTT. Full variable domain (rest looked up from reference TRBV19 and TRBJ1-4): DGGITQSPKYLFRKEGQNVTLSCEQNLNHDAMYWYRQDPGQGLRLIYYSQIVNDFQKGDIAEGYSVSREKKESFPLTVTSAQKNPTAFYLCASSTGQGSNEKLFFGSGTQLSVL.

This clone was seen once. J is TRBJ2-3 and V is TRBV19; 7 positions agree with TRBD2. CDR1 and CDR2 (germline): LNHDA, SQIVND (reference sequence). The CDR3 spans 15 residues. With V trimmed by 5 bases and J by 3 bases, 8 bases remained unmatched. CDR3 sequence reads: CASSPRRGGTDTQYF. The DNA for the CDR3 is TGTGCCAGTAGTCCCCGCCGCGGGGGAACAGATACGCAGTATTTT.

The genes are TRBV29-1 and TRBJ2-7; 12 bases agree with TRBD2. This CDR3 spans 15 amino acids. After removal of 6 bases from V and 7 bases from J, the junction contained 13 bases not matched to a gene. Germline V gene data show CDR1 as SQVTM and CDR2 as ANQGSEA. CDR3 nucleotides: TGCAGCGTACTTACACGACTAGCGGGGGTAGGAGAGCAGTACTTC. Its protein product is CSVLTRLAGVGEQYF.

Here the CDR3 DNA reads TGTGCCAGCAGTTACCCAGCTGGTATAAAAGAGACTAGGTTCTTC. Translation: CASSYPAGIKETRFF. V is TRBV6-5 and J is TRBJ2-1, with D perhaps matching TRBD2 (6 bases). The CDR3 loop spans 15 amino acids. In germline, CDR1 is MNHEY, CDR2 SVGAGI. V was clipped by 2 bases and J by 15 bases, with 23 bases between them.

This sequence joins TRBV5-1 and TRBJ2-7; tentatively, D is TRBD1 (5 bases). Trimming shortened V by 7 bases and J by 6 bases, and 14 bases separated the two germline ends. The germline CDR1 and CDR2 sequences are SGHRS and YFSETQ. The CDR3 has 12 residues. DNA of the CDR3: TGCGCCAGCGGATCAACAGGCGGCGAGCAGTACTTC. Translating it yields CASGSTGGEQYF.

V gene TRBV3-1 (or the pseudogene TRBV3-2) combines with J gene TRBJ2-2, with TRBD2 as a possible D gene (6 bases). V was trimmed by 7 bases and J by 5 bases, leaving 14 bases between them. Germline CDR1 reads LGHDT; CDR2 reads YNNKEL (reference sequence). The CDR3 consists of 14 residues. CDR3 DNA: TGTGCCAGCACCAAGCCGGAGGGAACCGGGGAGCTGTTTTTT. This encodes CASTKPEGTGELFF.